This T cell receptor (beta chain) is from a study of cytomegalovirus exposure and HLA in healthy donors. General study results and limits: The authors enumerated roughly 180 TCR beta chains as linked to cytomegalovirus.

Both 60 Vbeta primers and 13 Jbeta primers went into the PCR. Methods used by the authors: The authors later counted tens of millions of unique TCR beta chains, 9.5 million to 13 million of them shared. Data came from immunoSEQ multiplex PCR; TCRdb stores just in-frame clones and leaves some out. V and J calls and clone size are those listed in that table; D and trimming were worked out from the DNA. This repertoire shows roughly 130,000 clones, roughly 62% found once; its top ten account for around 1.6%. About this clone: No antigen is known for it.

Trimming removed 0 bases from V and 11 bases from J; junction bases left unmatched: 8. The CDR3 is 14 residues long. Germline CDR1 and CDR2: MNHEY and SVGAGI. Unrecorded immune exposure was likely among donors, who were nominally healthy when sampled. The clonotype comes from a man aged 25 to 40 in good health and CMV-seropositive. The chain has TRBV6-5 and TRBJ2-5; TRBD1 matches 8 bases. Sequencing was carried out using PBMCs. The CDR3: CASSYSRTGLAQYF. For the CDR3, the DNA is TGTGCCAGCAGTTACTCCCGGACAGGGCTGGCGCAGTACTTC.